These T cell receptor beta chains were read from a single sample in a study of OX40 agonist ivuxolimab in advanced cancers. Generated by immunoSEQ multiplex PCR, the TCRdb table keeps only in-frame clones and is missing some. The sample lists about 48,000 clones, 80% to 90% occurring once. The specimen was CD4+ or CD8+ T cells sorted from blood, collected in a trial of the OX40 agonist ivuxolimab. Receptor source: an adult with an advanced solid tumor such as melanoma, head and neck, liver or kidney cancer. The CDR3 runs from the conserved cysteine through the conserved F or W. The D gene is left open where the match is weak. Rows may omit the clone size; those that give it use once, few, many or a size class.

CDR3 length	D gene	V gene	J gene	clone size	CDR3 protein	CDR3 DNA
14	.	TRBV6-5	TRBJ1-6	.	CASSLGDDNSPLHF	TGTGCCAGCAGTTTGGGGGATGATAATTCACCCCTCCACTTT
19	.	TRBV4-3	TRBJ1-2	once	CASSQEATAARTPIYGYTF	TGCGCCAGCAGCCAAGAAGCGACGGCCGCCCGCACACCCATCTATGGCTACACCTTC
15	.	TRBV4-2	TRBJ2-1	.	CASSPWGDSYNEQFF	TGTGCCAGCAGCCCTTGGGGGGACTCCTACAATGAGCAGTTCTTC
13	.	TRBV5-6	TRBJ1-1	.	CASSTGRYTEAFF	TGTGCCAGCAGCACGGGACGGTACACTGAAGCTTTCTTT
17	.	TRBV7-2	TRBJ2-1	.	CASSSPSETNYYNEQFF	TGTGCCAGCAGCTCCCCGTCGGAGACTAATTACTACAATGAGCAGTTCTTC
14	.	TRBV4-1	TRBJ2-7	.	CASSQGGTPYEQYF	TGCGCCAGCAGCCAAGGGGGTACCCCCTACGAGCAGTACTTC
12	.	TRBV2	TRBJ2-7	.	CASTPASYEQYF	TGTGCCAGCACTCCAGCTTCCTACGAGCAGTACTTC
15	TRBD1	TRBV27	TRBJ1-6	.	CASSLSGTGSSPLHF	TGTGCCAGCAGTTTATCGGGGACAGGGAGTTCACCCCTCCACTTT
12	TRBD1	TRBV2	TRBJ2-1	.	CASRPTGNEQFF	TGTGCCAGCAGACCGACAGGGAATGAGCAGTTCTTC
13	.	TRBV30	TRBJ1-2	.	CAWVPLLWDGYTF	TGTGCCTGGGTACCCCTCTTGTGGGATGGCTACACCTTC
13	TRBD1	TRBV7-9	TRBJ2-4	.	CASSLGPGQTQYF	TGTGCCAGCAGCTTAGGCCCGGGACAGACGCAGTACTTC
18	TRBD2	TRBV27	TRBJ2-2	.	CASSLSLAGALNTGELFF	TGTGCCAGCAGTTTATCGCTAGCGGGGGCCCTGAACACCGGGGAGCTGTTTTTT
12	.	TRBV6-5	TRBJ1-1	.	CASSYGYTEAFF	TGTGCCAGCAGTTACGGGTACACTGAAGCTTTCTTT
13	.	TRBV4-1	TRBJ2-1	.	CASSQEYGPEQFF	TGCGCCAGCAGCCAAGAATACGGGCCTGAGCAGTTCTTC
18	TRBD1	TRBV28	TRBJ1-5	.	CASSLWGTGEYSNQPQHF	TGTGCCAGCAGTTTATGGGGGACAGGGGAATATAGCAATCAGCCCCAGCATTTT
13	.	TRBV29-1	TRBJ2-7	.	CSAFNFRDYEQYF	TGCAGCGCCTTTAATTTTAGGGACTACGAGCAGTACTTC
15	TRBD1	TRBV9	TRBJ1-2	.	CASSEEDRGFYGYTF	TGTGCCAGCAGCGAGGAGGACAGGGGGTTCTATGGCTACACCTTC
14	TRBD2	TRBV2	TRBJ2-7	.	CASSELAGGVEQYF	TGTGCCAGCAGTGAGCTAGCGGGGGGGGTCGAGCAGTACTTC
17	TRBD1	TRBV7-9	TRBJ2-3	.	CASSSPSGQLRTDTQYF	TGTGCCAGCAGCTCCCCTTCGGGACAGTTGCGCACAGATACGCAGTATTTT
15	TRBD2	TRBV2	TRBJ2-2	.	CASSEAGENTGELFF	TGTGCCAGCAGTGAGGCGGGGGAAAACACCGGGGAGCTGTTTTTT
15	TRBD1	TRBV5-1	TRBJ1-5	.	CASSLGTGGNQPQHF	TGCGCCAGCAGCCTCGGGACAGGGGGCAATCAGCCCCAGCATTTT
11	.	TRBV29-1	TRBJ2-3	.	CSEGDTDTQYF	TGCAGCGAGGGTGACACAGATACGCAGTATTTT
12	.	TRBV7-6	TRBJ2-5	.	CATPTREETQYF	TGTGCCACCCCAACGAGGGAAGAGACCCAGTACTTC
14	TRBD1	TRBV5-1	TRBJ1-4	.	CASSSGQGNEKLFF	TGCGCCAGCAGTTCGGGACAGGGTAACGAAAAACTGTTTTTT
16	TRBD1	TRBV5-1	TRBJ2-3	.	CASSWSGDRDTDTQYF	TGCGCCAGCAGCTGGTCCGGGGACAGGGACACAGATACGCAGTATTTT
16	.	TRBV6-1	TRBJ2-1	.	CASSGRPASWLDEQFF	TGTGCCAGCAGTGGGCGGCCAGCCTCATGGTTGGATGAGCAGTTCTTC
16	TRBD1	TRBV4-3	TRBJ1-2	.	CASSQVGQGGWYGYTF	TGCGCCAGCAGCCAAGTGGGACAGGGGGGATGGTATGGCTACACCTTC
17	TRBD2	TRBV9	TRBJ2-2	.	CASSERTSGVNTGELFF	TGTGCCAGCAGCGAGCGGACTAGCGGGGTTAACACCGGGGAGCTGTTTTTT
14	.	TRBV27	TRBJ1-1	.	CASSWGPMNTEAFF	TGTGCCAGCAGTTGGGGTCCGATGAACACTGAAGCTTTCTTT
15	.	TRBV6-5	TRBJ2-1	.	CASTWGLPSYNEQFF	TGTGCCAGCACCTGGGGGCTACCGTCCTACAATGAGCAGTTCTTC
14	TRBD1	TRBV19	TRBJ2-7	once	CASSIGQGSHEQYF	TGTGCCAGTAGTATCGGACAGGGGAGCCACGAGCAGTACTTC
16	TRBD2	TRBV28	TRBJ2-3	once	CASSRGTSGATDTQYF	TGTGCCAGCAGTCGTGGGACTAGCGGGGCCACAGATACGCAGTATTTT
12	.	TRBV6-5	TRBJ2-2	.	CASERDTGELFF	TGTGCCAGCGAGAGGGACACCGGGGAGCTGTTTTTT
14	TRBD1	TRBV7-9	TRBJ2-7	few	CASSHRDRFYEQYF	TGTGCCAGCAGCCACCGGGACAGATTCTACGAGCAGTACTTC
16	TRBD2	TRBV28	TRBJ2-7	.	CASSFDALAGTYEQYF	TGTGCCAGCAGTTTTGATGCACTAGCGGGGACCTACGAGCAGTACTTC
16	TRBD1	TRBV10-2	TRBJ1-2	.	CASSDFPQGANYGYTF	TGCGCCAGCAGTGATTTCCCACAGGGGGCGAACTATGGCTACACCTTC
15	TRBD1	TRBV5-6	TRBJ2-7	.	CASSGPGQPSYEQYF	TGTGCCAGCAGCGGGCCGGGACAGCCCTCCTACGAGCAGTACTTC
12	TRBD1	TRBV28	TRBJ2-7	.	CASSLGQYEQYF	TGTGCCAGCAGTTTGGGACAGTACGAGCAGTACTTC
16	TRBD1	TRBV5-6	TRBJ2-2	.	CASSQTGGADTGELFF	TGTGCCAGCAGCCAGACAGGGGGCGCGGACACCGGGGAGCTGTTTTTT
16	TRBD1	TRBV27	TRBJ2-7	.	CASSSSRDRPAYEQYF	TGTGCCAGCAGTTCCTCCAGGGACAGACCAGCCTACGAGCAGTACTTC
13	.	TRBV5-1	TRBJ2-1	few	CASSGIGVNEQFF	TGCGCCAGCAGCGGGATCGGGGTCAATGAGCAGTTCTTC